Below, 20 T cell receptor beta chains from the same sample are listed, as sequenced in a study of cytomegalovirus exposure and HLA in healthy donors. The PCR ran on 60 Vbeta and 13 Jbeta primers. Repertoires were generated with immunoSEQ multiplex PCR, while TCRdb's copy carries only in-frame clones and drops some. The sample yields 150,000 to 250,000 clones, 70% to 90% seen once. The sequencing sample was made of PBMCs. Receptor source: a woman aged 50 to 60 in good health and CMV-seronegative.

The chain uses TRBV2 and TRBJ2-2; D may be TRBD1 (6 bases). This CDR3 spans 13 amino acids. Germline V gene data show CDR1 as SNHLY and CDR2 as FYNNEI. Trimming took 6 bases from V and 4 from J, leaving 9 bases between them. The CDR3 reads CASRIQGTGELFF. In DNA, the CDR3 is TGTGCCAGCAGGATACAGGGCACCGGGGAGCTGTTTTTT.

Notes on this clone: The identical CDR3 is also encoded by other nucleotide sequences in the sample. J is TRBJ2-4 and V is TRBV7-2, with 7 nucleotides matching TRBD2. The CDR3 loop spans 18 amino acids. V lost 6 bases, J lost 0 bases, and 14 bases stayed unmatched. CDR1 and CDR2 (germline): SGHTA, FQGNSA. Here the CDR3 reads CASSATSIGPLAKNIQYF. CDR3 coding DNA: TGTGCCAGCAGTGCGACTAGCATAGGCCCTTTAGCCAAAAACATTCAGTACTTC. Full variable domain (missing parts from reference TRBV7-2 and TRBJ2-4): GAGVSQSPSNKVTEKGKDVELRCDPISGHTALYWYRQSLGQGLEFLIYFQGNSAPDKSGLPSDRFSAERTGGSVSTLTIQRTQQEDSAVYLCASSATSIGPLAKNIQYFGAGTRLSVL.

Written as DNA, the CDR3 is TGTGCCAGCAGTTTACGTCTCCAAACAGGGGACAATCAGCCCCAGCATTTT. Translation: CASSLRLQTGDNQPQHF. The rearrangement joins TRBV28 to TRBJ1-5, with 7 nucleotides matching TRBD1. CDR3 length: 17 amino acids. CDR1 and CDR2 (germline): MDHEN, SYDVKM. V shed 2 bases, J shed 3 bases, and the junction held 10 bases outside the gene matches.

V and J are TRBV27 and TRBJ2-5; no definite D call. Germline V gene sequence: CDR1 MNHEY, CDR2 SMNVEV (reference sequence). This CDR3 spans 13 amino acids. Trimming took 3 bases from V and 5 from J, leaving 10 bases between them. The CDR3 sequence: CASSFRSWETQYF. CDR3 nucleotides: TGTGCCAGCAGTTTCAGATCCTGGGAGACCCAGTACTTC.

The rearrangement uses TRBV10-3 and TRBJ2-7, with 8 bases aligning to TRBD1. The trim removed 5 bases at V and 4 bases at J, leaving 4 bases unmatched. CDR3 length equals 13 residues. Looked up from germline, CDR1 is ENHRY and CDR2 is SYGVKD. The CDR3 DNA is TGTGCCATCAGTCATACAGGGGGGTACGAGCAGTACTTC. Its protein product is CAISHTGGYEQYF.

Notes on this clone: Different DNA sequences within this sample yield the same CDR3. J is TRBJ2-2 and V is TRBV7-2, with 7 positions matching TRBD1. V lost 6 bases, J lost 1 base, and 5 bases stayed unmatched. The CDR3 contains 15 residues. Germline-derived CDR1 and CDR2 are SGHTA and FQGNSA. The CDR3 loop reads CASSFRTGNTGELFF. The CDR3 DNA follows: TGTGCCAGCAGTTTTCGGACAGGGAACACCGGGGAGCTGTTTTTT.

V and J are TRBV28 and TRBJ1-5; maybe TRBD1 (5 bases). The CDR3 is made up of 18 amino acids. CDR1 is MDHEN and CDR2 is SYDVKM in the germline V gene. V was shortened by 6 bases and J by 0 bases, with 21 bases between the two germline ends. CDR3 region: CASRGEGRAVYSNQPQHF. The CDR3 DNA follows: TGTGCCAGCAGGGGGGAGGGCAGGGCGGTCTATAGCAATCAGCCCCAGCATTTT.

The CDR3 nucleotides read TGTGCCAGCAGGACAGGCTGGGGTCAGCCCCAGCATTTT. This encodes CASRTGWGQPQHF. The V and J genes are TRBV6-1 and TRBJ1-5; D is possibly TRBD1 (6 bases). Germline CDR1 MNHNS, CDR2 SASEGT. The CDR3 has 13 amino acids. V was trimmed by 6 bases and J by 6 bases, leaving 12 bases between them.

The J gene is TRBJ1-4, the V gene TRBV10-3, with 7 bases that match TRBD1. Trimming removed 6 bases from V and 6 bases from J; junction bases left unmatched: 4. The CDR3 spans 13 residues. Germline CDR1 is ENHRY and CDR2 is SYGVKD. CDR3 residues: CAIRDTGDEKLFF. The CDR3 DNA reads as TGTGCCATCAGAGACACAGGGGATGAAAAACTGTTTTTT.

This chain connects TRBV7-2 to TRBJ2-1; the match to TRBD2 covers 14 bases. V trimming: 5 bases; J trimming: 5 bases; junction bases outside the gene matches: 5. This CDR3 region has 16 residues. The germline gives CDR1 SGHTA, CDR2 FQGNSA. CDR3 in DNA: TGTGCCAGCAGCATCGGACTAGCGGGAGGTAACAATGAGCAGTTCTTC. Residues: CASSIGLAGGNNEQFF.

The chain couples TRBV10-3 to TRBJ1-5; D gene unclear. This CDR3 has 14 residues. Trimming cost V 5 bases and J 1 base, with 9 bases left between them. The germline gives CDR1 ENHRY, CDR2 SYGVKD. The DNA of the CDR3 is TGTGCCATCAGTCCCCAGGAAAGCAATCAGCCCCAGCATTTT. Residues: CAISPQESNQPQHF.

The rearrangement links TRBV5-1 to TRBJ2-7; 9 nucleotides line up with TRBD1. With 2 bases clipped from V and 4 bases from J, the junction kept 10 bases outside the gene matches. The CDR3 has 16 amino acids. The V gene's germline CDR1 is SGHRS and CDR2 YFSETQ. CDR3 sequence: CASSLLAPGQGYEQYF. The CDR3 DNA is TGCGCCAGCAGCTTATTAGCACCGGGACAGGGATACGAGCAGTACTTC.

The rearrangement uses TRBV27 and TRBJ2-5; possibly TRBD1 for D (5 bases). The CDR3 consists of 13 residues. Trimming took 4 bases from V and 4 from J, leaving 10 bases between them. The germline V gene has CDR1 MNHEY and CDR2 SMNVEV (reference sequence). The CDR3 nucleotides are TGTGCCAGCAGTTGGGCAGGGCGAGAGACCCAGTACTTC. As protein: CASSWAGRETQYF.

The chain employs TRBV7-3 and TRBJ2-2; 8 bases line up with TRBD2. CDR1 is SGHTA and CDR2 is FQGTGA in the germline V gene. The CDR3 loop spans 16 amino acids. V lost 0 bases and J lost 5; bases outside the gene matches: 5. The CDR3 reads CASSLTSGSGTGELFF. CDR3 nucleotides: TGTGCCAGCAGCTTAACCAGCGGGAGTGGGACCGGGGAGCTGTTTTTT.

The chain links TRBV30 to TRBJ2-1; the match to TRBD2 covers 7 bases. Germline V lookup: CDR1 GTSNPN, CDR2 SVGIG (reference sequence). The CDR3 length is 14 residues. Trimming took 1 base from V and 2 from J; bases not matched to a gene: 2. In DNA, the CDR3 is TGTGCCTGGAGTGGACTAGCTCCCTACAATGAGCAGTTCTTC. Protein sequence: CAWSGLAPYNEQFF.

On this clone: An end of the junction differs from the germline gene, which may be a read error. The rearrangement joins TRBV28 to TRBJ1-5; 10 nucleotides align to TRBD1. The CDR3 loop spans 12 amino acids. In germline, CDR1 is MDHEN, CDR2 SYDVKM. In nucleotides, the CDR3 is TGTGCCAGCAGTTTGGGGGACAGGGGAGATTATTTT. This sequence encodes CASSLGDRGDYF.

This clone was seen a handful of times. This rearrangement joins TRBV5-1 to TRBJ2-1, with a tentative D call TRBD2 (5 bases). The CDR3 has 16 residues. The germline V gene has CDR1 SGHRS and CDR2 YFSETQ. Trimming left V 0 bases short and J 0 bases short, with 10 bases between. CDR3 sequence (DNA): TGCGCCAGCAGCTTGGTTGGTAGCGCCTCCTACAATGAGCAGTTCTTC. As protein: CASSLVGSASYNEQFF.

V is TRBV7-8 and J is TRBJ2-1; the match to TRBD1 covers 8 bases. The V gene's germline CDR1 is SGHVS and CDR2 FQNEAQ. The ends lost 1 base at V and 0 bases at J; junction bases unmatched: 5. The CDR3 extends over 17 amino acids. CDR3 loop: CASSLGTGTSSYNEQFF. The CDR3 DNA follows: TGTGCCAGCAGCTTAGGGACAGGGACCAGCTCCTACAATGAGCAGTTCTTC. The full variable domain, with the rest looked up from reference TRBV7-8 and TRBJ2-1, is GAGVSQSPRYKVAKRGQDVALRCDPISGHVSLFWYQQALGQGPEFLTYFQNEAQLDKSGLPSDRFFAERPEGSVSTLKIQRTQQEDSAVYLCASSLGTGTSSYNEQFFGPGTRLTVL.

This CDR3 reads CASSIGLASEQFF. The CDR3 bases are TGTGCCAGTAGTATAGGACTAGCGAGTGAGCAGTTCTTC. The chain couples TRBV19 to TRBJ2-1, with 8 bases aligning to TRBD2. The ends lost 1 base at V and 9 bases at J; junction bases unmatched: 2. Looked up from germline, CDR1 is LNHDA and CDR2 is SQIVND (reference sequence). The CDR3 has 13 amino acids.

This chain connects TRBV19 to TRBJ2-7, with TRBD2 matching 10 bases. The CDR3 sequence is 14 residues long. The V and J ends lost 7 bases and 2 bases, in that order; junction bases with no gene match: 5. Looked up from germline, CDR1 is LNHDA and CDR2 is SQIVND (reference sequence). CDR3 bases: TGTGCCAGTACCCCTACTAGCGGGGCCTACGAGCAGTACTTC. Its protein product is CASTPTSGAYEQYF. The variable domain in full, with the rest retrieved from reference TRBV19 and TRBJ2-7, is DGGITQSPKYLFRKEGQNVTLSCEQNLNHDAMYWYRQDPGQGLRLIYYSQIVNDFQKGDIAEGYSVSREKKESFPLTVTSAQKNPTAFYLCASTPTSGAYEQYFGPGTRLTVT.